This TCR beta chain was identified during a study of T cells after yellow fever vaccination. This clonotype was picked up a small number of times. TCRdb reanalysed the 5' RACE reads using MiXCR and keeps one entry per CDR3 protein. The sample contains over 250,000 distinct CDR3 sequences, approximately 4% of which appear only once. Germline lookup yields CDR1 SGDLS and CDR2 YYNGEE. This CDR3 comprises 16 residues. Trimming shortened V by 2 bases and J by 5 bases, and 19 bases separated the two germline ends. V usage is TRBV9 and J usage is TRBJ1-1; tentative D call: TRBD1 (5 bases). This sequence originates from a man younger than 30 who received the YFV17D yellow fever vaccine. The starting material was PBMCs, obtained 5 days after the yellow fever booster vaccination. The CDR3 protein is CASSVGAAEGRTEAFF. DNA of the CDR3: TGTGCCAGCAGCGTTGGGGCGGCCGAGGGAAGGACTGAAGCTTTCTTT.